Included here is one T cell receptor beta chain sequence, with context. Looked up from germline, CDR1 is SGHTA and CDR2 is FQGTGA. The length of the CDR3 is 13 residues. This sample was included in a study of monozygotic twins with inflammatory bowel disease. From its re-call of the 5' RACE reads, TCRdb lists each CDR3 protein once, without DNA. Its table lists roughly 140,000 distinct CDR3 sequences. Material: blood. This clonotype was sampled from a human donor with ulcerative colitis or Crohn's disease, or a healthy co-twin of an affected twin (not recorded which). This chain connects TRBV7-3 to TRBJ1-1; the TCRdb D gene call, TRBD1, has no DNA to confirm it. CDR3 loop: CASSSLQGAEAFF.